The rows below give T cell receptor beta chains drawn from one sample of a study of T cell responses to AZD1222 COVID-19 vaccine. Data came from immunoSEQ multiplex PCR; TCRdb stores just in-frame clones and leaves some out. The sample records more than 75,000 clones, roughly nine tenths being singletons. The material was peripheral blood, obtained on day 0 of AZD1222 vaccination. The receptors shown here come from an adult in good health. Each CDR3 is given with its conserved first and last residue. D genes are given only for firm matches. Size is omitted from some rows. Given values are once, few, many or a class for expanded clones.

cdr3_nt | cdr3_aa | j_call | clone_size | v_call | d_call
TGTGCCAGCTCACCAATAAGGGATAACACTGAAGCTTTCTTT | CASSPIRDNTEAFF | TRBJ1-1 | NA | TRBV18 | NA
TGCGCCAGCAGCTTGGAGAGGGGAGGTGGTTACAATGAGCAGTTCTTC | CASSLERGGGYNEQFF | TRBJ2-1 | NA | TRBV5-1 | NA
TGTGCCAGTAGTGTAGGACAGTCGGGCAATCAGCCCCAGCATTTT | CASSVGQSGNQPQHF | TRBJ1-5 | NA | TRBV19 | NA
TGCGCCAGCAGCCCCGGACTAGCGGGAGTCTACAATGAGCAGTTCTTC | CASSPGLAGVYNEQFF | TRBJ2-1 | NA | TRBV5-1 | TRBD2
TGTGCCAGCAGCTTGCCGGGAGGGGACACTGAAGCTTTCTTT | CASSLPGGDTEAFF | TRBJ1-1 | NA | TRBV7-9 | NA
TGTGCCAGCAGCTTAGCGGTGGGAAAACTGTTTTTT | CASSLAVGKLFF | TRBJ1-4 | NA | TRBV7-8 | NA
TGTGCCAGCAGCGTCCAGCCGCCGCGGGGCTACACCTTC | CASSVQPPRGYTF | TRBJ1-2 | NA | TRBV6-2/TRBV6-3 | NA
TGTGCCAGCAGTAATGTCTATACGCAGTATTTT | CASSNVYTQYF | TRBJ2-3 | NA | TRBV3-1/TRBV3-2 | NA
TGTGCCACCAGTGGCGGTTCCTCCTATAATTCACCCCTCCACTTT | CATSGGSSYNSPLHF | TRBJ1-6 | once | TRBV24-1 | NA
TGTGCCACCAGTGATTCTCCGGGACAGGGAGCTAACACCGGGGAGCTGTTTTTT | CATSDSPGQGANTGELFF | TRBJ2-2 | NA | TRBV24-1 | TRBD1
TGTGCCAGCAGCTTACGGGATAACTATGGCTACACCTTC | CASSLRDNYGYTF | TRBJ1-2 | NA | TRBV11-1 | NA
TGTGCCAGTAGTAGCAGGCCTAGCGGGGCAAACAATGAGCAGTTCTTC | CASSSRPSGANNEQFF | TRBJ2-1 | NA | TRBV19 | TRBD2
TGTGCCAGCAGTGAAAATGGGTTAGCGGGAAACGAGCAGTACTTC | CASSENGLAGNEQYF | TRBJ2-7 | once | TRBV2 | TRBD2
TGTGCCAGCAGTTCCGACAGGGGGGATCAGCCCCAGCATTTT | CASSSDRGDQPQHF | TRBJ1-5 | NA | TRBV6-5 | TRBD1
TGTGCCAGTAGTGACAGGGGGTACGAGCAGTACTTC | CASSDRGYEQYF | TRBJ2-7 | NA | TRBV19 | TRBD1
TGCAGCGTCGGGGGTTCAACAGAGGACTATGGCTACACCTTC | CSVGGSTEDYGYTF | TRBJ1-2 | NA | TRBV29-1 | NA
TGTGCCAGTACATCCTGGGACGGTGAACCCCTCCACTTT | CASTSWDGEPLHF | TRBJ1-6 | NA | TRBV19 | NA
TGTGCCAGCTCACCCATGGGACGAGACGAGCAGTACTTC | CASSPMGRDEQYF | TRBJ2-7 | NA | TRBV18 | NA
TGTGCCAGCAGTTACGCTGACAGGGGGGATTCACCCCTCCACTTT | CASSYADRGDSPLHF | TRBJ1-6 | once | TRBV6-2/TRBV6-3 | TRBD1
TGTGCCAGCAGTTTTTGGGACCCCGGGATAAATGAGCAGTTCTTC | CASSFWDPGINEQFF | TRBJ2-1 | once | TRBV28 | NA
TGTGCCACCAGTGATGGACCGGACGGGCAGCCCCAGCATTTT | CATSDGPDGQPQHF | TRBJ1-5 | NA | TRBV24-1 | NA
TGTGCCAGCAGCATCCGGGACACACTCAATCAGCCCCAGCATTTT | CASSIRDTLNQPQHF | TRBJ1-5 | NA | TRBV7-8 | NA
TGTGCCAGCAGCCGGGACAGGGAAGAGACCCAGTACTTC | CASSRDREETQYF | TRBJ2-5 | NA | TRBV3-1/TRBV3-2 | TRBD1
TGTGCCAGCAGTTCCCCGGGACTTTACACAGATACGCAGTATTTT | CASSSPGLYTDTQYF | TRBJ2-3 | NA | TRBV6-5 | NA
TGTGCCAGTAGTATAGGGGGGCTTCAGCCCCAGCATTTT | CASSIGGLQPQHF | TRBJ1-5 | NA | TRBV19 | NA
TGTGCCAGCAGCTTGGGACCACTTAGCAACAATGAGCAGTTCTTC | CASSLGPLSNNEQFF | TRBJ2-1 | NA | TRBV5-6 | NA
TGTGCCAGCAGCCTCCTTGGGGGCACTGAAGCTTTCTTT | CASSLLGGTEAFF | TRBJ1-1 | NA | TRBV7-9 | NA
TGTGCCAGCAGCATAGGGGGCTCTGGAAACACCATATATTTT | CASSIGGSGNTIYF | TRBJ1-3 | NA | TRBV7-3 | NA
TGTGCCAGCAGCGTTCGAGGGGGCTACACCTTC | CASSVRGGYTF | TRBJ1-2 | NA | TRBV7-2 | NA
TGTGCCAGCAGTGGGGGGGCCACTGAAGCTTTCTTT | CASSGGATEAFF | TRBJ1-1 | NA | TRBV25-1 | NA
TGTGCCAGCAGCCCAACCCTTCGGGGGAGCAATCAGCCCCAGCATTTT | CASSPTLRGSNQPQHF | TRBJ1-5 | NA | TRBV6-6 | NA
TGTGCCAGCAGTACCCGACAGTATGGCTACACCTTC | CASSTRQYGYTF | TRBJ1-2 | once | TRBV6-6 | NA
TGTGCCAGCAGTGCCCATGGCAGGGACGAGCAGTACTTC | CASSAHGRDEQYF | TRBJ2-7 | NA | TRBV25-1 | NA
TGTGCCAGCTCACCACGTGGGGTTTCGACAGAAAACACTGAAGCTTTCTTT | CASSPRGVSTENTEAFF | TRBJ1-1 | NA | TRBV18 | NA
TGTGCCAGCAGCGGAGGTTTTGCTTCTGGAAACACCATATATTTT | CASSGGFASGNTIYF | TRBJ1-3 | NA | TRBV9 | NA
TGTGCCAGCAGTGACTCCAGCTCTGGGGCCAACGTCCTGACTTTC | CASSDSSSGANVLTF | TRBJ2-6 | NA | TRBV6-4 | NA
TGTGCCAGCAGTTCCTTCGGTGCTGGGGGTTCACCCCTCCACTTT | CASSSFGAGGSPLHF | TRBJ1-6 | NA | TRBV6-5 | NA